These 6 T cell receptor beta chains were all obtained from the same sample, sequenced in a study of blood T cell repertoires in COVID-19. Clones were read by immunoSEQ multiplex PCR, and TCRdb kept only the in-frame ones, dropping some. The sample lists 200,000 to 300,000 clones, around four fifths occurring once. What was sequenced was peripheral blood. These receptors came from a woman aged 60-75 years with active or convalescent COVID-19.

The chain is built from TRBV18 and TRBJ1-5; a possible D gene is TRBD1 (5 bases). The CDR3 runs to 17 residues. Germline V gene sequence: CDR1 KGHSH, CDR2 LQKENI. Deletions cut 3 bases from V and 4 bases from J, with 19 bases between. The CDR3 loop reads CASSPRSSREGNQPQHF. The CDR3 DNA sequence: TGTGCCAGCTCACCCCGGTCCAGCAGGGAGGGGAATCAGCCCCAGCATTTT.

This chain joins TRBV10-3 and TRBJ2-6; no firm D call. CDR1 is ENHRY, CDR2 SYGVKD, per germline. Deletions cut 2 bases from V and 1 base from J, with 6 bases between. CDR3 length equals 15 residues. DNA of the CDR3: TGTGCCATCAGTGAGCCGAGGTCTGGGGCCAACGTCCTGACTTTC. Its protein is CAISEPRSGANVLTF.

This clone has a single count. The DNA for the CDR3 is TGTGCCAGCAGCGTAGGGACTAGCGGGAGAGGGGTGGCCGAGACCCAGTACTTC. Translation gives CASSVGTSGRGVAETQYF. This chain uses TRBV9 with TRBJ2-5, with 13 positions matching TRBD2. V shed 0 bases, J shed 5 bases, and the junction held 10 bases outside the gene matches. CDR1 and CDR2 (germline): SGDLS, YYNGEE. The CDR3 contains 18 residues.

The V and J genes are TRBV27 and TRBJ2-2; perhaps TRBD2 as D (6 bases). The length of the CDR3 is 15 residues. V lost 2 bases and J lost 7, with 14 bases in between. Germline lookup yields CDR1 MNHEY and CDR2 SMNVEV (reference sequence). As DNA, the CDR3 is TGTGCCAGCAGTTTAAAGGTGCGGGGCCGCGGGGAGCTGTTTTTT. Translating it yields CASSLKVRGRGELFF.

Here the CDR3 reads CASSRGEGNTGELFF. The DNA for the CDR3 is TGCGCCAGCAGTCGGGGAGAGGGAAACACCGGGGAGCTGTTTTTT. The V call is TRBV5-1, the J call TRBJ2-2, with D perhaps matching TRBD2 (5 bases). CDR1 is SGHRS and CDR2 is YFSETQ in the germline V gene. The length of the CDR3 is 15 residues. Trimming took off 5 bases at V and 2 bases at J, with 13 bases between the two ends.

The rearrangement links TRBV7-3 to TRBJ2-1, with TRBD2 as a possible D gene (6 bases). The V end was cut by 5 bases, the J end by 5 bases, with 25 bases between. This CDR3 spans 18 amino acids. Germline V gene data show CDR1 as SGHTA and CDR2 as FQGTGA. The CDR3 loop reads CASSPGPRRAGGNNEQFF. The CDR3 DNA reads TGTGCCAGCAGCCCCGGCCCCCGGAGGGCCGGGGGTAACAATGAGCAGTTCTTC.